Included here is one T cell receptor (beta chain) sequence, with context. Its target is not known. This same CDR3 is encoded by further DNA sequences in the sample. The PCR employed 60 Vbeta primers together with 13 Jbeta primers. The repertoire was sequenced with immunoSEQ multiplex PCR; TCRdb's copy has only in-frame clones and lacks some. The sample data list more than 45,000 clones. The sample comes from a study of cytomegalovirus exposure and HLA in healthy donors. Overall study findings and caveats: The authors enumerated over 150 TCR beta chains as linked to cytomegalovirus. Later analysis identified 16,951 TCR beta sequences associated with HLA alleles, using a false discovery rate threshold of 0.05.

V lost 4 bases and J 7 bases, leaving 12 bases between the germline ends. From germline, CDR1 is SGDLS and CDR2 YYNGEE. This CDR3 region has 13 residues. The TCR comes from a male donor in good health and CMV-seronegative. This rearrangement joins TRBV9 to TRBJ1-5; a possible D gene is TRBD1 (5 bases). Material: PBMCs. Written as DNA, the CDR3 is TGTGCCAGCAGCCCAACCGGGGGGCAGCCCCAGCATTTT. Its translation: CASSPTGGQPQHF.